This T cell receptor beta chain is from a study of blood T cell repertoires in COVID-19. As originally analysed: Estimation of nucleated cell counts relied on the amplification of reference gene primers. The assay was immunoSEQ multiplex PCR, and TCRdb's table has in-frame clones only and misses some. V and J calls plus clone size are reproduced from that table; the DNA served to infer D and trimming. The sample lists fewer than 90,000 clones; 90% to 95% were seen once. The clonotype originates from a human donor with active COVID-19. The donor label of this sample is uncertain. The sequenced sample was peripheral blood.

CDR3 coding DNA: TGTGCCAGCAGCCCCAGGGTCGGCAATCAGCCCCAGCATTTT. This sequence encodes CASSPRVGNQPQHF. This chain joins TRBV7-8 and TRBJ1-5; D possibly corresponds to TRBD1 (5 bases). This CDR3 is 14 amino acids long. The V end was cut by 5 bases, the J end by 2 bases, with 10 bases between. CDR1 SGHVS and CDR2 FQNEAQ come from the germline V gene. Drawing the rest from reference TRBV7-8 and TRBJ1-5, the complete variable domain is GAGVSQSPRYKVAKRGQDVALRCDPISGHVSLFWYQQALGQGPEFLTYFQNEAQLDKSGLPSDRFFAERPEGSVSTLKIQRTQQEDSAVYLCASSPRVGNQPQHFGDGTRLSIL.